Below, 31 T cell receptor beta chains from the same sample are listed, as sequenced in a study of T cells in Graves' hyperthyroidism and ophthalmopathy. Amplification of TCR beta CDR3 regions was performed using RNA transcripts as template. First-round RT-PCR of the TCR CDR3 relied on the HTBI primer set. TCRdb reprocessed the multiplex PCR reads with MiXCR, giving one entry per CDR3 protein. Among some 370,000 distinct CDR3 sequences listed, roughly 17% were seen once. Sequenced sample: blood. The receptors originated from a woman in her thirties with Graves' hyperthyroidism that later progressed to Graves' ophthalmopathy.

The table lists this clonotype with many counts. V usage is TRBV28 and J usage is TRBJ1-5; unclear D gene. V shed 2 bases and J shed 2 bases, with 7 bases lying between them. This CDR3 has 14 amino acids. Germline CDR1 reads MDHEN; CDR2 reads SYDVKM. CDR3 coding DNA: TGTGCCAGCAGTTTAAACGGGGGCAATCAGCCCCAGCATTTT. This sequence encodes CASSLNGGNQPQHF.

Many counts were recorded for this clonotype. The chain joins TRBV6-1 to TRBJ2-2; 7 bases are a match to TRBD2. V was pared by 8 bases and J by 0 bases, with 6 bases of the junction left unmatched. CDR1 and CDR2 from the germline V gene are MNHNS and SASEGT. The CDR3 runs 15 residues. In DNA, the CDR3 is TGTGCCAGCTCAGGTGGGGGGGCGAACACCGGGGAGCTGTTTTTT. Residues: CASSGGGANTGELFF.

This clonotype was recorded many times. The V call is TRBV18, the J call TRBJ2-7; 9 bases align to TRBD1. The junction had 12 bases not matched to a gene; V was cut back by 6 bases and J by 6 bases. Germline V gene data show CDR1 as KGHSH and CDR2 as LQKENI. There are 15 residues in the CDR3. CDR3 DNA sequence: TGTGCCAGCTCCCTCCCCGGAACAGGGGGCTCCGAGCAGTACTTC. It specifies CASSLPGTGGSEQYF.

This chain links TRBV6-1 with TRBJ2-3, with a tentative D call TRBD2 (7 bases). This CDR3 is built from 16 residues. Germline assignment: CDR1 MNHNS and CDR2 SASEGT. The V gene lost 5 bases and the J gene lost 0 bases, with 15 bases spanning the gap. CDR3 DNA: TGTGCCAGCAGTCCCTTCGAGGGGGGGAGCACAGATACGCAGTATTTT. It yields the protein CASSPFEGGSTDTQYF.

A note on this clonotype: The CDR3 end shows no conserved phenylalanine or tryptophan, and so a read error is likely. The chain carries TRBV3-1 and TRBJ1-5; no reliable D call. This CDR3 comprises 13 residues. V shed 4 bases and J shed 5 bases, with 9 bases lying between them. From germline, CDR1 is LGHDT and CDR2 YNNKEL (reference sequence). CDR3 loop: CASSPGGDQPQHL. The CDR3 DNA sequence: TGTGCCAGCAGCCCAGGCGGGGATCAGCCCCAGCATCTT.

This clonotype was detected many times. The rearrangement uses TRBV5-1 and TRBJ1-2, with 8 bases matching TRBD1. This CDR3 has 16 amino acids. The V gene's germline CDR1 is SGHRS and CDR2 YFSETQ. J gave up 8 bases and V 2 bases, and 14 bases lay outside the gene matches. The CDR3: CASSFPPGQGPRGYTF. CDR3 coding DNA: TGCGCCAGCAGCTTCCCCCCAGGACAGGGACCTCGCGGCTACACCTTC.

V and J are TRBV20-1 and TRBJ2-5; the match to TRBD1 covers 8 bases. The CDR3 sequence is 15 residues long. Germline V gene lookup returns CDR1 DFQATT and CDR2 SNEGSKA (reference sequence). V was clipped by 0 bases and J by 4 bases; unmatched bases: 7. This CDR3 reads CSARESGGSGETQYF. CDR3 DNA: TGCAGTGCTAGAGAGTCAGGGGGCTCGGGAGAGACCCAGTACTTC.

CDR3 region: CASSLERGTKQYF. CDR3 nucleotides: TGTGCCAGCAGCTTAGAAAGGGGCACCAAGCAGTACTTC. The genes are TRBV11-2 and TRBJ2-7; a weak D match, TRBD1 (5 bases). V shed 0 bases and J shed 8 bases, with 11 bases lying between them. The length of the CDR3 is 13 residues. The germline V gene has CDR1 SGHAT and CDR2 FQNNGV. The entire variable domain, with the rest obtained from reference TRBV11-2 and TRBJ2-7, is as follows: EAGVAQSPRYKIIEKRQSVAFWCNPISGHATLYWYQQILGQGPKLLIQFQNNGVVDDSQLPKDRFSAERLKGVDSTLKIQPAKLEDSAVYLCASSLERGTKQYFGPGTRLTVT.

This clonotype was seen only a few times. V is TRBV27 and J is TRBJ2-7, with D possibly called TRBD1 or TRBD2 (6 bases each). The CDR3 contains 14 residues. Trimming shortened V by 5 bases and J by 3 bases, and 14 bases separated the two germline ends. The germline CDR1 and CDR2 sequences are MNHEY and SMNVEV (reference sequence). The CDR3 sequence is CASSPRDTGYEQYF. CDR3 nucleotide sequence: TGTGCCAGCAGTCCGCGGGACACCGGCTACGAGCAGTACTTC.

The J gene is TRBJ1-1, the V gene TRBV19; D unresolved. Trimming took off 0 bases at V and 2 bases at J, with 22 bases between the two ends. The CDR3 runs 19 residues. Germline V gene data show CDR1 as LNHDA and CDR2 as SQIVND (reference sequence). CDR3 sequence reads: CASSIDLSKQYYPNTEAFF. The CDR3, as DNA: TGTGCCAGTAGTATAGATCTATCGAAGCAGTACTACCCAAACACTGAAGCTTTCTTT.

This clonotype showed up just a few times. In nucleotides, the CDR3 is TGTGCCAGCAGCCTCGCACTAGCAGGGAAAGATACGCAGTATTTT. Protein product: CASSLALAGKDTQYF. V and J are TRBV13 and TRBJ2-3; possibly TRBD2 for D (6 bases). V gave up 5 bases and J gave up 5 bases, with 17 bases separating them. The CDR3 is made up of 15 amino acids. Germline loops: CDR1 PRHDT, CDR2 FYEKMQ (reference sequence).

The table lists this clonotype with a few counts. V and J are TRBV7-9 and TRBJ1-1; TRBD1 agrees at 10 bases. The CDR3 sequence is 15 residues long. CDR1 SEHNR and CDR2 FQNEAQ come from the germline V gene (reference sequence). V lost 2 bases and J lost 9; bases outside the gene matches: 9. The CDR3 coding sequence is TGTGCCAGCAGCTTACAGACAGGGGGCGTGAAGAAAGCTTTCTTT. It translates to CASSLQTGGVKKAFF.

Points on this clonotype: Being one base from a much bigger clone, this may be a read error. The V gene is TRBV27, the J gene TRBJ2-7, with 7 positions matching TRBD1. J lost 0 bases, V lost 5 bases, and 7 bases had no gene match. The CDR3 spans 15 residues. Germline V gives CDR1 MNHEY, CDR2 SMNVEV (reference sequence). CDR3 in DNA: TGTGCCAGCAGTCTTAGCGAGGGGGCCTCCTACGAGCAGTACTTC. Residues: CASSLSEGASYEQYF.

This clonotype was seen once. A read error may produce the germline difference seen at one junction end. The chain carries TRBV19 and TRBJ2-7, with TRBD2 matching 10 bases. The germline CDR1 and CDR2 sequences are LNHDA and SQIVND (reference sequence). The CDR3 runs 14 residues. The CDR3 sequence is CASSTSGSSYGQYF. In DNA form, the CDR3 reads TGTGCCAGTAGTACTAGCGGGAGCTCCTACGGGCAGTACTTC.

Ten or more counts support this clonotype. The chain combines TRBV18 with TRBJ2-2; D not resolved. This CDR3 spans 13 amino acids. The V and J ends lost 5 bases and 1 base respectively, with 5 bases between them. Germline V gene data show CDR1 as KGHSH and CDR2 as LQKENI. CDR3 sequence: CASSGMNTGELFF. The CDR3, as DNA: TGTGCCAGCTCAGGGATGAACACCGGGGAGCTGTTTTTT.

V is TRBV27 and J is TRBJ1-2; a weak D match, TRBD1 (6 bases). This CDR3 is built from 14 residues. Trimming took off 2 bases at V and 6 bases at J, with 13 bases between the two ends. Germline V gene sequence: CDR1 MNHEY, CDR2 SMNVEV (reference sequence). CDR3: CASSLQGQGHGYTF. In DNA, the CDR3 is TGTGCCAGCAGTTTACAGGGGCAGGGCCATGGCTACACCTTC.

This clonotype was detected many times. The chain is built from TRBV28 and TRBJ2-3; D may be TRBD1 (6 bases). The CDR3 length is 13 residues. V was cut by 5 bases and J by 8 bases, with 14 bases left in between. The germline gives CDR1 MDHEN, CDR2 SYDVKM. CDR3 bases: TGTGCCAGCAGTCGACAGGCGACGGCTACGCAGTATTTT. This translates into CASSRQATATQYF.

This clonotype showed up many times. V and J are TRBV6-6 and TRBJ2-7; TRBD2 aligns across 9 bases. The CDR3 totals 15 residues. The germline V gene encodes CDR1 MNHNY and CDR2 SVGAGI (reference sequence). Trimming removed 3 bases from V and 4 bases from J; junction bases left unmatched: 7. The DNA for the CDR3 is TGTGCCAGCAGTTATATCGCGGGAGGGACGTACGAGCAGTACTTC. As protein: CASSYIAGGTYEQYF.

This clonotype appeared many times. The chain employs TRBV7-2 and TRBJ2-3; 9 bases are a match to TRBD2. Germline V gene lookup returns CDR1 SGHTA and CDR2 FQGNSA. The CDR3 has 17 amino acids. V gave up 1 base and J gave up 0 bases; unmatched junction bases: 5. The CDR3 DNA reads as TGTGCCAGCAGCTTAGTCTCTAGCGGGATAAGCACAGATACGCAGTATTTT. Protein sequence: CASSLVSSGISTDTQYF.

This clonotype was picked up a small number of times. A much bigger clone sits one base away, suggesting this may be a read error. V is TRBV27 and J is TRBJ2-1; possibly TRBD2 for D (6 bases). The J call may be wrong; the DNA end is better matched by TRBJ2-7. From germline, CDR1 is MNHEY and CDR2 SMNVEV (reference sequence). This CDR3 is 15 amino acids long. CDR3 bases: TGTGCCAGCCGCAACAACCGGGACTTCTACAATGAGCAGTACTTC. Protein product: CASRNNRDFYNEQYF.

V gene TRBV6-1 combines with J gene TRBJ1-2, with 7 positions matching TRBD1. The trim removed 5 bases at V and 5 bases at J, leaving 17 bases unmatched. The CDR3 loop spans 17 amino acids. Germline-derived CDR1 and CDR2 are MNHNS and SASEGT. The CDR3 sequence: CASSSTLGTARAYGYTF. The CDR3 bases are TGTGCCAGCAGTTCCACACTCGGGACAGCGAGAGCTTATGGCTACACCTTC.

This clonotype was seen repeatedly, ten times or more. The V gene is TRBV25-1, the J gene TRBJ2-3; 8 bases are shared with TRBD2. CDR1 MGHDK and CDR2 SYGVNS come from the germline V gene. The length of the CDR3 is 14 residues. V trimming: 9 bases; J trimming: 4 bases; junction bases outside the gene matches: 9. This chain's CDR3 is CASIAGYSSDTQYF. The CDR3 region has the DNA TGTGCCAGTATAGCGGGGTACTCTTCAGATACGCAGTATTTT.

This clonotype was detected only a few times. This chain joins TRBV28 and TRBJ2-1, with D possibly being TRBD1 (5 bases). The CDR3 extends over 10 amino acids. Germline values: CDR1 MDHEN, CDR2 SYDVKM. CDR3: CGTLYNEQFF. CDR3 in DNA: TGTGGGACACTTTACAATGAGCAGTTCTTC.

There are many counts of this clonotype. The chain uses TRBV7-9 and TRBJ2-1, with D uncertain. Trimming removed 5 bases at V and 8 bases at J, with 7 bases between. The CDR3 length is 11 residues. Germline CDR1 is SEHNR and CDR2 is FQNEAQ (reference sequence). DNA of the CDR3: TGTGCCAGCAGCATCGTATATGAGCAGTTCTTC. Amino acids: CASSIVYEQFF.

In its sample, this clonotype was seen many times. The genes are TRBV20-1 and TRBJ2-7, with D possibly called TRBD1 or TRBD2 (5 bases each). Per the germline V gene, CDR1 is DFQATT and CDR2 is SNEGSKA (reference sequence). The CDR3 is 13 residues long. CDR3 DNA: TGCAGCGCCGCGCCGGGGACCTCCTACGAGCAGTACTTC. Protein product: CSAAPGTSYEQYF.

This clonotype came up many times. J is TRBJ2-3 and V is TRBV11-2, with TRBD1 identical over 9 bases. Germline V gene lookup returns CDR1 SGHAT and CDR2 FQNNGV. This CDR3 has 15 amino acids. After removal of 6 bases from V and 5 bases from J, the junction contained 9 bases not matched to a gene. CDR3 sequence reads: CASRSGTGLIDTQYF. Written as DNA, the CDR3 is TGTGCCAGCAGGTCGGGGACAGGGTTGATAGATACGCAGTATTTT.

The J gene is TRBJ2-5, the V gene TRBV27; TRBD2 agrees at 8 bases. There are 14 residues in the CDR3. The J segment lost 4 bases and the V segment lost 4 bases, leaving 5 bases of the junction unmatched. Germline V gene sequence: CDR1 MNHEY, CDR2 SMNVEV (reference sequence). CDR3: CASSSGTRGETQYF. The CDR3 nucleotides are TGTGCCAGCAGTTCCGGGACTAGGGGAGAGACCCAGTACTTC.

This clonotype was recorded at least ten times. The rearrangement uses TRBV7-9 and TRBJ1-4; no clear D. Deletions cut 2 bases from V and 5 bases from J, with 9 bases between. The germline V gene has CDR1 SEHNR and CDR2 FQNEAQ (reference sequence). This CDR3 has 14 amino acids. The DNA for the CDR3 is TGTGCCAGCAGCTTATCTGAAGCGAATGAAAAACTGTTTTTT. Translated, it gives CASSLSEANEKLFF.

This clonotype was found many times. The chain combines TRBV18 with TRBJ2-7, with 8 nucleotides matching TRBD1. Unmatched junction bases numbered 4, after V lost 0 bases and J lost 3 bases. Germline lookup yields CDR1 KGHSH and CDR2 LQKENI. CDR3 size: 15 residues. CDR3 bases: TGTGCCAGCTCACCACCCGGGACAGGAGTCTACGAGCAGTACTTC. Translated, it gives CASSPPGTGVYEQYF.

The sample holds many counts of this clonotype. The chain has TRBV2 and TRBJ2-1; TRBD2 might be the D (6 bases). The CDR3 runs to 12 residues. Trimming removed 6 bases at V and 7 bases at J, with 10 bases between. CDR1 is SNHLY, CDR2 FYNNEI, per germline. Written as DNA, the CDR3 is TGTGCCAGCAGCGGGAGTCGGAATGAGCAGTTCTTC. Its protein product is CASSGSRNEQFF.

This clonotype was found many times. Here the CDR3 reads CASSLTAGVENEQFF. Here the CDR3 DNA reads TGTGCCAGCAGTTTAACTGCGGGAGTAGAAAATGAGCAGTTCTTC. This chain joins TRBV28 and TRBJ2-1; 7 bases are shared with TRBD2. J lost 7 bases, V lost 2 bases, and 8 bases had no gene match. The CDR3 covers 15 residues. CDR1 is MDHEN, CDR2 SYDVKM, per germline.